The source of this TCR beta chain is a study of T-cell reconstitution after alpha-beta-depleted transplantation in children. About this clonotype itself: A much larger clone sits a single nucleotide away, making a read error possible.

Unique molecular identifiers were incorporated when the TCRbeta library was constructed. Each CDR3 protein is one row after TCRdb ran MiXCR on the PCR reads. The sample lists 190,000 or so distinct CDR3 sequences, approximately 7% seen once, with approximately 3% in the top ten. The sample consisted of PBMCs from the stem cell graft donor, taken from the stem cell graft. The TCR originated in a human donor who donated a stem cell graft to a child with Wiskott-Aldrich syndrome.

As DNA, the CDR3 is TGTGCCAGCAGTCTACGGGCACTAACCTACGAGCAGTACTTC. Encoded protein: CASSLRALTYEQYF. The J gene is TRBJ2-7, the V gene TRBV28, with D hard to call. The CDR3 has 14 amino acids. Deletions cut 5 bases from V and 2 bases from J, with 13 bases between. CDR1 and CDR2 (germline): MDHEN, SYDVKM.